Listed here is a single T cell receptor beta chain. This table comes from immunoSEQ multiplex PCR, and its TCRdb copy is limited to in-frame clones, with some not included. The table shows more than 400,000 clones, with about 90% occurring only once. The treatment: roughly 18 received Ad26.COV2.S at low or high dose, single or two shots; about 5 received placebo; per-sample allocation not given. Sample collection was performed on day 63 after the first vaccine or placebo injection. At a Boston site, the person donating was an adult of 18-55 years. The data derive from a study of Ad26.COV2.S vaccination and SARS-CoV-2 variants. The CDR3 runs 13 residues. Germline assignment: CDR1 MNHEY and CDR2 SVGAGI. The V and J ends lost 8 bases and 0 bases respectively, with 10 bases between them.

This TCR derives from a person between 18 and 59 years old who received the Ad26.COV2.S COVID-19 vaccine or a placebo. This sample comprised peripheral blood, obtained in a trial of Ad26.COV2.S vaccine versus placebo. This chain links TRBV6-5 with TRBJ1-1, with D perhaps matching TRBD1 (5 bases). The CDR3 is CASYTGVNTEAFF. The CDR3 DNA sequence: TGTGCCAGCTACACAGGTGTGAACACTGAAGCTTTCTTT.